These 18 T cell receptor beta chains were sequenced from one sample in a study of Ad26.COV2.S vaccination and SARS-CoV-2 variants. Profiling relied on immunoSEQ multiplex PCR, and the TCRdb table lists in-frame clones only, not all of them. Of roughly 680,000 clones in the sample, more than 70% were seen once. Treatment indicated: roughly 18 received Ad26.COV2.S at low or high dose, single or two shots; 5 received placebo; per-sample allocation not given. Sampling took place 63 days after the first vaccine or placebo injection. Sample: peripheral blood, taken in a trial of Ad26.COV2.S vaccine versus placebo. The receptors were gathered from a person aged 18 to 65 who received the Ad26.COV2.S COVID-19 vaccine or a placebo.

The chain has TRBV5-4 and TRBJ2-5, with D uncertain. V lost 4 bases and J 4 bases, leaving 11 bases between the germline ends. The CDR3 consists of 13 residues. The germline gives CDR1 SGHNT, CDR2 YYREEE (reference sequence). CDR3 in DNA: TGTGCCAGCAGCCCTGGGTTTGGAGAGACCCAGTACTTC. This gives the protein CASSPGFGETQYF.

The chain combines TRBV9 with TRBJ1-3, with D unresolved. Looked up from germline, CDR1 is SGDLS and CDR2 is YYNGEE. This CDR3 has 15 residues. Deletions cut 6 bases from V and 0 bases from J, with 13 bases between. The CDR3 loop is CASNPSINSGNTIYF. The CDR3 nucleotides read TGTGCCAGCAACCCGTCGATAAACTCTGGAAACACCATATATTTT.

The chain uses TRBV11-2 and TRBJ2-1, with TRBD2 matching 12 bases. The CDR3 covers 15 residues. Losses at the gene ends were 4 bases for V and 7 bases for J; bases not matched to a gene: 5. Germline values: CDR1 SGHAT, CDR2 FQNNGV. The CDR3 region is CASSSTSGSRNEQFF. CDR3 sequence (DNA): TGTGCCAGCAGCTCGACTAGCGGGAGTCGGAATGAGCAGTTCTTC.

DNA of the CDR3: TGTGCCACCAGTGATGGGACAAGCGAGCAGTACTTC. Translated, it gives CATSDGTSEQYF. The rearrangement uses TRBV24-1 and TRBJ2-7; D might be TRBD1 (6 bases). This CDR3 is 12 amino acids long. V was pared by 3 bases and J by 6 bases, with 8 bases between. Germline CDR1 reads KGHDR; CDR2 reads SFDVKD.

J is TRBJ1-4 and V is TRBV11-2; 8 nucleotides line up with TRBD1. The CDR3 is 15 amino acids. The V gene's germline CDR1 is SGHAT and CDR2 FQNNGV. With 6 bases clipped from V and 6 bases from J, the junction kept 9 bases outside the gene matches. CDR3 sequence: CASSRRGQGHEKLFF. Here the CDR3 DNA reads TGTGCCAGCAGTCGGCGAGGACAGGGACATGAAAAACTGTTTTTT.

The chain links TRBV2 to TRBJ1-5; D not resolved. V lost 2 bases, J lost 3 bases, and 11 bases lay in between. Germline V lookup: CDR1 SNHLY, CDR2 FYNNEI. The CDR3 is 15 residues long. Written as DNA, the CDR3 is TGTGCCAGCAGTGAATTCGTCGGGGACAATCAGCCCCAGCATTTT. This sequence encodes CASSEFVGDNQPQHF.

The V and J genes are TRBV14 and TRBJ1-1; D ambiguous. Germline V gene lookup returns CDR1 SGHDN and CDR2 FVKESK. The CDR3 is made up of 13 amino acids. The V end lost 0 bases, the J end lost 6 bases, and 8 bases lay between the germline ends. CDR3 residues: CASSQDGRSEAFF. CDR3 nucleotide sequence: TGTGCCAGCAGCCAAGATGGGAGGTCTGAAGCTTTCTTT.

This clone was counted a few times. The chain couples TRBV30 to TRBJ1-4; D perhaps matches TRBD1 (5 bases). Germline V gives CDR1 GTSNPN, CDR2 SVGIG (reference sequence). The germline V and J ends were trimmed by 1 base and 7 bases, with 16 bases remaining between them. This CDR3 contains 15 residues. The DNA for the CDR3 is TGTGCCTGGAGTGCCAACGTGGGGCGGAGTGAAAAACTGTTTTTT. This encodes CAWSANVGRSEKLFF.

The rearrangement links TRBV19 to TRBJ2-1; the D call may be TRBD1 or TRBD2 (6 bases each). V was cut by 7 bases and J by 4 bases, with 14 bases left in between. The CDR3 totals 14 residues. Germline V CDR1 and CDR2: LNHDA, SQIVND (reference sequence). The CDR3 here is CASTTGGPYNEQFF. The CDR3 DNA is TGTGCCAGTACTACCGGGGGCCCGTACAATGAGCAGTTCTTC.

The chain is built from TRBV15 and TRBJ2-1; TRBD2 might be the D (5 bases). CDR1 and CDR2 from the germline V gene are LNHNV and YYDKDF (reference sequence). The CDR3 consists of 14 residues. The germline V and J ends were trimmed by 0 bases and 8 bases, with 11 bases remaining between them. The CDR3, as DNA: TGTGCCACCAGCAGAGATCGGTGGGGAGATGAGCAGTTCTTC. The encoded protein is CATSRDRWGDEQFF.

CDR3 sequence: CASSQEGAGQGMNTEAFF. The DNA of the CDR3 is TGTGCCAGCAGCCAAGAAGGGGCGGGACAGGGCATGAACACTGAAGCTTTCTTT. J is TRBJ1-1 and V is TRBV4-2, with TRBD1 matching 9 bases. Germline CDR1 LGHNA, CDR2 YNFKEQ. After removal of 0 bases from V and 0 bases from J, the junction contained 8 bases not matched to a gene. The CDR3 has 18 amino acids.

About this clone: The same CDR3 can be traced to other DNA sequences in this sample. The rearrangement links TRBV27 to TRBJ1-1; unclear D gene. Trimming left V 5 bases short and J 0 bases short, with 7 bases between. Germline CDR1 is MNHEY and CDR2 is SMNVEV (reference sequence). The CDR3 extends over 13 amino acids. The DNA for the CDR3 is TGTGCCAGCAGTCTGTTTCTGAACACTGAAGCTTTCTTT. It translates to CASSLFLNTEAFF.

This clone was counted a single time. Other DNA sequences within the sample encode an identical CDR3. The V call is TRBV12-3 or TRBV12-4, the J call TRBJ2-7; D ambiguous. The CDR3 consists of 12 residues. V shed 5 bases and J shed 3 bases, with 8 bases lying between them. The CDR3 loop reads CASSLDLYEQYF. Here the CDR3 DNA reads TGTGCCAGCAGTCTTGACCTCTACGAGCAGTACTTC.

This clone was counted only a few times. This chain joins TRBV7-6 and TRBJ2-1; 11 bases line up with TRBD1. The CDR3 has 16 residues. With V trimmed by 5 bases and J by 5 bases, 8 bases remained unmatched. Looked up from germline, CDR1 is SGHVS and CDR2 is FNYEAQ. The CDR3, as DNA: TGTGCCAGCAGCCGGGGACAGGGGGTTTTTGACAATGAGCAGTTCTTC. This encodes CASSRGQGVFDNEQFF. Full variable domain (missing parts from reference TRBV7-6 and TRBJ2-1): GAGVSQSPRYKVTKRGQDVALRCDPISGHVSLYWYRQALGQGPEFLTYFNYEAQQDKSGLPNDRFSAERPEGSISTLTIQRTEQRDSAMYRCASSRGQGVFDNEQFFGPGTRLTVL.

The chain carries TRBV11-3 and TRBJ2-2, with TRBD1 matching 8 bases. V was clipped by 6 bases and J by 7 bases; unmatched bases: 7. The CDR3 extends over 14 amino acids. Per germline, CDR1 SGHNT and CDR2 YENEEA. Here the CDR3 DNA reads TGTGCCAGCAGTCAGGGGGCGGTTGGCGGGGAGCTGTTTTTT. Residues: CASSQGAVGGELFF.

CDR3 coding DNA: TGCGCCAGCAGCCCAGTCGATGCCTACGAGCAGTACTTC. Translation gives CASSPVDAYEQYF. The chain has TRBV5-1 and TRBJ2-7; D is unresolved. This CDR3 is built from 13 residues. Germline V lookup: CDR1 SGHRS, CDR2 YFSETQ. V lost 4 bases and J 2 bases, leaving 10 bases between the germline ends.

This chain connects TRBV18 to TRBJ1-1; D call uncertain. In germline, CDR1 is KGHSH, CDR2 LQKENI. Trimming cost V 1 base and J 5 bases, with 5 bases left between them. This CDR3 is built from 12 residues. CDR3 amino acids: CASSPLGTEAFF. The CDR3 DNA sequence: TGTGCCAGCTCACCACTAGGAACTGAAGCTTTCTTT.

The chain has TRBV6-5 and TRBJ2-7; D is ambiguous. Between the trimmed V and J ends, which lost 5 bases and 7 bases, there was a span of 15 bases. This CDR3 is built from 13 residues. Per the germline V gene, CDR1 is MNHEY and CDR2 is SVGAGI. The CDR3 nucleotides read TGTGCCAGCAGTCCCAACATGGCGAGGGAGCAGTACTTC. The encoded protein is CASSPNMAREQYF.